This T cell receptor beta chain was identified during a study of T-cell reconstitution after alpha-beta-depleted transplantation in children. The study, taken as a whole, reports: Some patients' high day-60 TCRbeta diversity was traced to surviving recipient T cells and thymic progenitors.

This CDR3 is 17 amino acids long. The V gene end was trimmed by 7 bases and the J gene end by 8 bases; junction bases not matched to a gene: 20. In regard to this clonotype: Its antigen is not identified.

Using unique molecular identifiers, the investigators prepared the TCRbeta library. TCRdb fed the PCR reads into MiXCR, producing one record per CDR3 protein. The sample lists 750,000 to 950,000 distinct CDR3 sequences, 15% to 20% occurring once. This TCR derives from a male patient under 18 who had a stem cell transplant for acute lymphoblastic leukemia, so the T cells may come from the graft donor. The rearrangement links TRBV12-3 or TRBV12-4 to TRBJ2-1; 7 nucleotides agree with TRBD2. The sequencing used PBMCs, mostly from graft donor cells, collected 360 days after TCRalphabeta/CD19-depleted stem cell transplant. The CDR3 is CASTSVGSGKMGDEQFF. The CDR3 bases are TGTGCCAGCACCTCCGTGGGGAGCGGGAAGATGGGAGATGAGCAGTTCTTC.